This T cell receptor (beta chain) was sequenced during a study of shared clonotypes between healthy human individuals. Study-wide background: Donor composition was a couple of women and three men, aged 18 to 49.

As to this clone: Its specificity is not known.

In germline, CDR1 is MGHDK, CDR2 SYGVNS. V lost 3 bases, J lost 7 bases, and 6 bases lay in between. This CDR3 is built from 11 residues. Donors were Caucasian adults residing in Nashville, Tennessee, USA. Genomic DNA (from each subset) was split evenly across several immunoSEQ plates. Assay used: immunoSEQ multiplex PCR; TCRdb lists only in-frame clones, some missing. Of some 980,000 clones in the sample, approximately 80% were seen once. Study results and caveats: Clonotype sharing across donors was expected to vary with sequencing depth.

This TCR was recovered from a man aged 18 to 29 in good health. Sequences were obtained from memory CD4+ T cells sorted from blood. Specified subset: CD45RA-negative fraction. The rearrangement joins TRBV25-1 to TRBJ1-2; D is perhaps TRBD1 (5 bases). The CDR3 DNA follows: TGTGCCAGCAGTGAGAGGGGTGGCTACACCTTC. Translation gives CASSERGGYTF.